The clone carrying this TCR beta chain was counted once. The ends were cut back, 10 bases at V and 8 bases at J, with 18 bases in the middle. The CDR3 totals 13 residues. Germline V lookup: CDR1 MNHEY, CDR2 SMNVEV (reference sequence). Method: immunoSEQ multiplex PCR; TCRdb's copy keeps in-frame clones and lacks some. This table has over 60,000 clones, approximately 95% appearing once. This specimen comes from a study of cytomegalovirus exposure and HLA in healthy donors. The sample comprised PBMCs. The clonotype comes from a young man in good health and CMV-seronegative. J is TRBJ2-1 and V is TRBV27; D ambiguous. CDR3 in DNA: TGTGCCACCCGTCTATTGGTATTTCATGAGCAGTTCTTC. Translation gives CATRLLVFHEQFF.